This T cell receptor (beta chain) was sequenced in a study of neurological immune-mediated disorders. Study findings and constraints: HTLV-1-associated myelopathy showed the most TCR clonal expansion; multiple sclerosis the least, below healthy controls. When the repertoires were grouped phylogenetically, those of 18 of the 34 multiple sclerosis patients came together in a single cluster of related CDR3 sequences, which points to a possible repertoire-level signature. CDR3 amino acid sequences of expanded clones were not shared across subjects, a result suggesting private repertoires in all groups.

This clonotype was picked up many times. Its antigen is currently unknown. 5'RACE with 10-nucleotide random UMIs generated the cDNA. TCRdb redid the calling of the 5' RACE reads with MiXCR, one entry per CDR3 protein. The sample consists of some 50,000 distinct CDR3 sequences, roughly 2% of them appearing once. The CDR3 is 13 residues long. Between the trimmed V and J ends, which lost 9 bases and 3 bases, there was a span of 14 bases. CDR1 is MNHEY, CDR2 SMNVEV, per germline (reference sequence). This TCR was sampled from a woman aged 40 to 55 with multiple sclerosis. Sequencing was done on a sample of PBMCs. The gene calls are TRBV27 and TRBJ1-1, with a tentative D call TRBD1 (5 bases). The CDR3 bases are TGTGCCAGGGGAGCGGGGCGTGACACTGAAGCTTTCTTT. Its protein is CARGAGRDTEAFF.